The sequence of this TCR beta chain was determined in a study of OX40 agonist ivuxolimab in advanced cancers. V gave up 1 base and J gave up 7 bases; unmatched junction bases: 12. The CDR3 covers 17 residues. CDR1 and CDR2 from the germline V gene are SGHVS and FQNEAQ. Assay: immunoSEQ multiplex PCR; the TCRdb copy retains only in-frame clones and omits some. The sample gives 25,000 to 35,000 clones, approximately 84% of which show up once; under 25% is in the top ten. V is TRBV7-8 and J is TRBJ1-2; the match to TRBD1 covers 10 bases. This sample comprised CD4+ or CD8+ T cells sorted from blood, obtained in a trial of the OX40 agonist ivuxolimab. This clonotype originated in an adult with an advanced solid tumor such as melanoma, head and neck, liver or kidney cancer. The CDR3 loop reads CASSLGGQGLDPIGYTF. The CDR3 region has the DNA TGTGCCAGCAGCTTAGGGGGACAGGGGTTAGATCCGATTGGCTACACCTTC.